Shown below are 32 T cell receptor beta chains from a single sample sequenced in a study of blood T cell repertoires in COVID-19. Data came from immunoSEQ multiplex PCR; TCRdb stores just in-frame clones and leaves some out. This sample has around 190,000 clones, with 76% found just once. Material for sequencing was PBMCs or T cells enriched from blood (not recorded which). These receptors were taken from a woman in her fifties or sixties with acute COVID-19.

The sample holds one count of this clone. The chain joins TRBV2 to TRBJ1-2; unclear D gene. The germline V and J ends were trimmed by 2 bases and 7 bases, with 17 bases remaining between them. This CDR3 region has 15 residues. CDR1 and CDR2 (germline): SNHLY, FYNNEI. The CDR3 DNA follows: TGTGCCAGCAGTGAAACCGTCTGGCGGCCGGGTGGCTACACCTTC. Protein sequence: CASSETVWRPGGYTF.

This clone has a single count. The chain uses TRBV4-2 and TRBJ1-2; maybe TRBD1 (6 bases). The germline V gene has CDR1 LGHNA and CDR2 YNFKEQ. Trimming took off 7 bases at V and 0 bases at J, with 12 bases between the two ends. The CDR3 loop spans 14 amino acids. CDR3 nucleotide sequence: TGTGCCAGCACACCGGACAGCTCTAACTATGGCTACACCTTC. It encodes CASTPDSSNYGYTF.

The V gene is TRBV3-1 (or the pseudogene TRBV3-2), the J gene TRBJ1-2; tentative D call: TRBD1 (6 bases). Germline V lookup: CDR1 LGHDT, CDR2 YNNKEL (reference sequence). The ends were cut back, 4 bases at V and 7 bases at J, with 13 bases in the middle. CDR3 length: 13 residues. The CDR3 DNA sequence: TGTGCCAGCAGCCCCTCAACAGGGTTTGGCTACACCTTC. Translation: CASSPSTGFGYTF.

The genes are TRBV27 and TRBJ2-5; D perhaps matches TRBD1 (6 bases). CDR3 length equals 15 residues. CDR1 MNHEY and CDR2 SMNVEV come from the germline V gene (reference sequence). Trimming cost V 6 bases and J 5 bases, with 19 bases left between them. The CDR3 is CASSPLEGDFETQYF. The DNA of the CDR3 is TGTGCCAGCAGCCCCTTAGAGGGGGATTTCGAGACCCAGTACTTC.

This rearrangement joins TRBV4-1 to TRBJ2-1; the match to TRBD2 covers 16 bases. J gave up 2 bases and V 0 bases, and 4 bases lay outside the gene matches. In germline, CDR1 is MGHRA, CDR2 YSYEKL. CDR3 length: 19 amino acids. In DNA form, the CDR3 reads TGCGCCAGCAGCCAAGAGGGACTAGCGGGGGGGAGGACCTACAATGAGCAGTTCTTC. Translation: CASSQEGLAGGRTYNEQFF.

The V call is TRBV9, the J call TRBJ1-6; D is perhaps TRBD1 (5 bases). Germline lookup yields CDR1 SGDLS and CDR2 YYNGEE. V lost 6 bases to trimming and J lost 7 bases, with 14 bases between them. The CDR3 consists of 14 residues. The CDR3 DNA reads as TGTGCCAGCACAGGGTCCGGCGTAAATTCACCCCTCCACTTT. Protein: CASTGSGVNSPLHF.

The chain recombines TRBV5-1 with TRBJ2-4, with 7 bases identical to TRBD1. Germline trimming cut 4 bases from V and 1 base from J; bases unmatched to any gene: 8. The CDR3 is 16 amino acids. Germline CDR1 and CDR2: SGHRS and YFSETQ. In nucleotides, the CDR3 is TGCGCCAGCAGCCTGACAGGGACGAAGGCCAAAAACATTCAGTACTTC. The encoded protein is CASSLTGTKAKNIQYF.

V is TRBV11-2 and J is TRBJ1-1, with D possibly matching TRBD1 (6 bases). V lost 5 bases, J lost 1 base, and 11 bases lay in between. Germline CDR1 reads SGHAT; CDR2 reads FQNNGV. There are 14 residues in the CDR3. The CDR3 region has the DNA TGTGCCAGCAGCGATGACAGGAGGAACACTGAAGCTTTCTTT. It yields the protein CASSDDRRNTEAFF.

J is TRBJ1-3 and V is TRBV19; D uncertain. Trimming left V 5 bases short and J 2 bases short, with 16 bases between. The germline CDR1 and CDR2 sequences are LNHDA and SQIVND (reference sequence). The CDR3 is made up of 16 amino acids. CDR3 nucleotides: TGTGCCAGTAGTCTCGGACCCCTCGGGACTGGAAACACCATATATTTT. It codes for CASSLGPLGTGNTIYF.

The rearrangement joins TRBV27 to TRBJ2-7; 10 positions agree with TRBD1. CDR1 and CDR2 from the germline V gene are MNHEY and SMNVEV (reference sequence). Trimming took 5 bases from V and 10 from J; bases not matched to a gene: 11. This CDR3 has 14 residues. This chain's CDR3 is CASSPQGQGSRQYV. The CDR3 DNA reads TGTGCCAGCAGTCCCCAGGGACAGGGGAGTCGTCAGTACGTC.

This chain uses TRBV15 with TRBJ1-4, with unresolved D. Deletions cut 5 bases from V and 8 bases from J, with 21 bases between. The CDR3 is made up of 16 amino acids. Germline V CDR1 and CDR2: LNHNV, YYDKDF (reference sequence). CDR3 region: CATSARGNTRGEKLFF. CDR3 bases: TGTGCCACCAGCGCCCGAGGAAACACCCGAGGAGAAAAACTGTTTTTT.

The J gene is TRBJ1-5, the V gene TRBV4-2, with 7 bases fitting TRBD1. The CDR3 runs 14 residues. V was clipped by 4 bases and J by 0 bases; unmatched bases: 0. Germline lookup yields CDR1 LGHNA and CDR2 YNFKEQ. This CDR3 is CASSPGGSNQPQHF. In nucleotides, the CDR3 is TGTGCCAGCAGCCCAGGGGGTAGCAATCAGCCCCAGCATTTT.

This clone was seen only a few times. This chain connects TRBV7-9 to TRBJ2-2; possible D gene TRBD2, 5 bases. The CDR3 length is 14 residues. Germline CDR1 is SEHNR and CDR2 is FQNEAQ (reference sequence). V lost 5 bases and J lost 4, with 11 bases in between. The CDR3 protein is CASSKGSFTGELFF. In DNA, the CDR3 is TGTGCCAGCAGCAAAGGGAGCTTCACCGGGGAGCTGTTTTTT.

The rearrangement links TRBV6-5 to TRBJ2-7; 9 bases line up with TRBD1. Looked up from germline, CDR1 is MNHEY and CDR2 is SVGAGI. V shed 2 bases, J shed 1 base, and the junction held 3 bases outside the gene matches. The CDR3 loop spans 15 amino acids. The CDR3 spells CASSYRDRASYEQYV. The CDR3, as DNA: TGTGCCAGCAGTTACCGGGACAGGGCGTCCTACGAGCAGTACGTC.

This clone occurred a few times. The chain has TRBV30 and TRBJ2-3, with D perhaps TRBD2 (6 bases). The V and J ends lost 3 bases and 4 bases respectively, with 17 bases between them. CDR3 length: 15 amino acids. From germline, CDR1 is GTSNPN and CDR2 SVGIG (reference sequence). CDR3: CAWSGGSVVADTQYF. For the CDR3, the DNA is TGTGCCTGGAGCGGGGGTAGCGTAGTGGCAGATACGCAGTATTTT. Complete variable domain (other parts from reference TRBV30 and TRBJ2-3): SQTIHQWPATLVQPVGSPLSLECTVEGTSNPNLYWYRQAAGRGLQLLFYSVGIGQISSEVPQNLSASRPQDRQFILSSKKLLLSDSGFYLCAWSGGSVVADTQYFGPGTRLTVL.

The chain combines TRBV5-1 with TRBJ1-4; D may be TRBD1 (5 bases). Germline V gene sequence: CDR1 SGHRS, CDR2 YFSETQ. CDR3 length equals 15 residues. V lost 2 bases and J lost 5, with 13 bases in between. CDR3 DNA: TGCGCCAGCAGCTTAACAGGACACCCAAATGAAAAACTGTTTTTT. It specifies CASSLTGHPNEKLFF.

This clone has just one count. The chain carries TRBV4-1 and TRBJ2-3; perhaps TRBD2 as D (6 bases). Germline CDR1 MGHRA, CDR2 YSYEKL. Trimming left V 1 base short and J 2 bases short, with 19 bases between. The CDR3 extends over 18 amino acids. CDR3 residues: CASSQAGTRGTYTDTQYF. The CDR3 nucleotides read TGCGCCAGCAGCCAAGCCGGCACGCGGGGAACGTACACAGATACGCAGTATTTT.

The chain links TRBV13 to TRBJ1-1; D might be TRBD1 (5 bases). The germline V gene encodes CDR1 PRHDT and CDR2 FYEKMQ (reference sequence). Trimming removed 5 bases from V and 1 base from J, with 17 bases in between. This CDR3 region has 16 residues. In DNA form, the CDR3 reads TGTGCCAGCAGCCCCTACTTGGGGGGAGGGAACACTGAAGCTTTCTTT. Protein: CASSPYLGGGNTEAFF.

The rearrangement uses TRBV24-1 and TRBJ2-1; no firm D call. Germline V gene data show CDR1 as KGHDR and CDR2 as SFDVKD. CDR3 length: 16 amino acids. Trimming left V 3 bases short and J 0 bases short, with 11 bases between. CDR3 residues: CATSDLAQASYNEQFF. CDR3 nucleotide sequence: TGTGCCACCAGTGATCTTGCGCAGGCCTCCTACAATGAGCAGTTCTTC.

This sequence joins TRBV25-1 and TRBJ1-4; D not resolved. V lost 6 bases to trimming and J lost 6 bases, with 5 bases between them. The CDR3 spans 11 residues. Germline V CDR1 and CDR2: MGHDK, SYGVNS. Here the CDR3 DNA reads TGTGCCAGCAGCGAGCATGAAAAACTGTTTTTT. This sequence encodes CASSEHEKLFF.

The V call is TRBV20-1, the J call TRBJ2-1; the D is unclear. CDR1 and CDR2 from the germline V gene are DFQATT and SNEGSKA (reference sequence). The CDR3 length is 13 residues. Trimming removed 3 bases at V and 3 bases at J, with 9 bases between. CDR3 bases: TGCAGTGCTAGTATCCCCGGCTACAATGAGCAGTTCTTC. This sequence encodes CSASIPGYNEQFF.

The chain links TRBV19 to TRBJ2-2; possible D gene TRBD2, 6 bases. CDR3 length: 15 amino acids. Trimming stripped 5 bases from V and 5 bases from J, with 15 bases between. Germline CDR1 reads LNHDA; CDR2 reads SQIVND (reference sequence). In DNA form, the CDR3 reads TGTGCCAGTAGTGGAGGGCGGCTGAGAACCGGGGAGCTGTTTTTT. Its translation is CASSGGRLRTGELFF.

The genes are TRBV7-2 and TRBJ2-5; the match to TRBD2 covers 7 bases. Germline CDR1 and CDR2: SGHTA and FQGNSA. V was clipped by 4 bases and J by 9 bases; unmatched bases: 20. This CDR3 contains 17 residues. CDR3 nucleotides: TGTGCCAGCAGCTCCCCCCGTGGAGCGGGGAGCCCACGGGCCCAGTACTTC. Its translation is CASSSPRGAGSPRAQYF.

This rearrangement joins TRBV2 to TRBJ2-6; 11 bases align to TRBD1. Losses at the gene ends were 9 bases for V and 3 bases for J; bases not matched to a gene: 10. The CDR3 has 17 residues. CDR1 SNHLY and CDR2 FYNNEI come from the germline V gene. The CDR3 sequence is CASHRDRGLGGANVLTF. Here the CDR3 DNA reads TGTGCCAGTCACCGGGACAGGGGGTTAGGTGGGGCCAACGTCCTGACTTTC.

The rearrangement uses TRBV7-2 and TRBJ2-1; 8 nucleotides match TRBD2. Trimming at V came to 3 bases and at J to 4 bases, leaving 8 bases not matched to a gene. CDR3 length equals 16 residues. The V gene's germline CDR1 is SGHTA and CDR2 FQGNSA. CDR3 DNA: TGTGCCAGCAGCTTCTACGCGGGGGGTTCTTACAATGAGCAGTTCTTC. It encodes CASSFYAGGSYNEQFF.

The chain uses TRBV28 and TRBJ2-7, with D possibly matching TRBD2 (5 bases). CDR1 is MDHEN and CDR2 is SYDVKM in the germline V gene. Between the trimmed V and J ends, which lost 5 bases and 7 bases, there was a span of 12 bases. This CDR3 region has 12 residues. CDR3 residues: CASSLRTGEQYV. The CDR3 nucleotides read TGTGCCAGCAGTCTAAGGACTGGTGAGCAGTACGTC.

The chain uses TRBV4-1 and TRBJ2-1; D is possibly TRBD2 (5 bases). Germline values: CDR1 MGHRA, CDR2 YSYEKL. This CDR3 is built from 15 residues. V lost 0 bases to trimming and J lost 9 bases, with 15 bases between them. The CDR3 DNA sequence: TGCGCCAGCAGCCAAGATTTGGCTAGCCGGACTGAGCAGTTCTTC. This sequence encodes CASSQDLASRTEQFF.

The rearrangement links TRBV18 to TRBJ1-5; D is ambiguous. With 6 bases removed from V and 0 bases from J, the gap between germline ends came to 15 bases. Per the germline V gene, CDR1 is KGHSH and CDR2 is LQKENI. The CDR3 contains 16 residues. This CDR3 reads CASSYTAFHSNQPQHF. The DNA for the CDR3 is TGTGCCAGCTCTTATACAGCTTTTCATAGCAATCAGCCCCAGCATTTT.

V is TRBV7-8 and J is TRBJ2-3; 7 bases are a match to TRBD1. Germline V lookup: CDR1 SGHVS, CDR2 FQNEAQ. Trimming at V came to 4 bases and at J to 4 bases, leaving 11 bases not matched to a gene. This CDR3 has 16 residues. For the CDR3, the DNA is TGTGCCAGCAGCTCCGACAGGGTTAGAAAACCAGATACGCAGTATTTT. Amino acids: CASSSDRVRKPDTQYF.

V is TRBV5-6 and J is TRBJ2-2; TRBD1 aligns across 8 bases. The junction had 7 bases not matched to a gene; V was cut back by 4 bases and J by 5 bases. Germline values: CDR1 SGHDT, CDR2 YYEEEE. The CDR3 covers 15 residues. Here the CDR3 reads CASSPQGAHTGELFF. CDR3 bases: TGTGCCAGCAGCCCCCAGGGGGCGCATACCGGGGAGCTGTTTTTT.

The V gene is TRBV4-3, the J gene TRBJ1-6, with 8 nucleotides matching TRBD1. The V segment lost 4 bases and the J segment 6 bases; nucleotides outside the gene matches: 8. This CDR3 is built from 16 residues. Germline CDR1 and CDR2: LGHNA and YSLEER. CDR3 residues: CASSPRGQAINSPLHF. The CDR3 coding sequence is TGCGCCAGCAGCCCAAGGGGACAGGCTATTAATTCACCCCTCCACTTT.

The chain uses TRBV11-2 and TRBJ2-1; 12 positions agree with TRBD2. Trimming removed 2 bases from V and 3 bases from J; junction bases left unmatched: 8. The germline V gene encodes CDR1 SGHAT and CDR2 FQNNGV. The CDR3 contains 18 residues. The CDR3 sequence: CASSLHATSGGIYNEQFF. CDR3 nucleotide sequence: TGTGCCAGCAGCTTACACGCGACTAGCGGGGGCATCTACAATGAGCAGTTCTTC.